This T cell receptor (beta chain) was sequenced in a study of a mutant IDH1 vaccine in newly diagnosed glioma. With 0 bases removed from V and 0 bases from J, the gap between germline ends came to 10 bases. CDR1 and CDR2 from the germline V gene are SGHRS and YFSETQ. The CDR3 runs to 15 residues. Indicated time point: baseline, week 1 (first vaccination visit). Treatment: pre-vaccination baseline after standard-of-care therapy. New astrocytomas of WHO grade 3 or 4 that were IDH1-mutant and ATRX-lost were found in the donors. Generated by immunoSEQ multiplex PCR, the TCRdb table keeps only in-frame clones and is missing some. The sample lists tens of thousands of clones, about 85% occurring once.

The receptor was isolated from a woman aged 40-49 years with glioma. This chain uses TRBV5-1 with TRBJ2-7; D unresolved. The sample was PBMCs, taken from a glioma patient treated with radiotherapy, temozolomide or both. CDR3 sequence (DNA): TGCGCCAGCAGCTTGGGAACGGTCCCCTCCTACGAGCAGTACTTC. Its protein product is CASSLGTVPSYEQYF.